This TCR beta chain emerged from a study of blood T cell repertoires in COVID-19. The authors' processing: How many nucleated cells were present was estimated from reference gene primer amplification. The protocol was immunoSEQ multiplex PCR, while the TCRdb copy is restricted to in-frame clones and leaves out a portion. The V and J calls and clone size are taken from that table; D and trimming were inferred from the DNA. The table records fewer than 35,000 clones, almost 90% of them present only once. With 2 bases removed from V and 4 bases from J, the gap between germline ends came to 20 bases. The CDR3 sequence is 16 residues long. Germline assignment: CDR1 GTSNPN and CDR2 SVGIG (reference sequence).

The receptor was derived from a man aged 60 to 75 with active COVID-19. The chain combines TRBV30 with TRBJ2-5, with a tentative D call TRBD1 (5 bases). Sequences were obtained from peripheral blood. CDR3 sequence: CAWSPWGPPVGETQYF. The DNA of the CDR3 is TGTGCCTGGAGTCCCTGGGGCCCCCCGGTGGGAGAGACCCAGTACTTC.